This TCR beta chain stems from a study of blood T cell repertoires in COVID-19. Study in general: Samples taken during acute and convalescent COVID-19 were collected in the United States, Italy and Spain. From T cells, B-cell-depleted T cells, or PBMCs came the material, which was cDNA or gDNA.

This clone was detected a few times. Produced via immunoSEQ multiplex PCR; TCRdb's table is partial and in-frame only. The sample lists about 180,000 clones, 80% seen once, with around an eighth in the top ten. Trimming at V came to 7 bases and at J to 4 bases, leaving 7 bases not matched to a gene. Germline V gene data show CDR1 as MDHEN and CDR2 as SYDVKM. The CDR3 length is 14 residues. Within the 2 weeks before study entry, each person in the exposed group met a COVID-19 case. The chain has TRBV28 and TRBJ2-3, with 8 positions matching TRBD2. The TCR originated in a man between 60 and 75 years old who had been exposed to COVID-19. The sequencing input was PBMCs or T cells enriched from blood (not recorded which). CDR3 in amino acids: CASTPGGPPDTQYF. CDR3 DNA sequence: TGTGCCAGCACCCCGGGAGGGCCCCCAGATACGCAGTATTTT.